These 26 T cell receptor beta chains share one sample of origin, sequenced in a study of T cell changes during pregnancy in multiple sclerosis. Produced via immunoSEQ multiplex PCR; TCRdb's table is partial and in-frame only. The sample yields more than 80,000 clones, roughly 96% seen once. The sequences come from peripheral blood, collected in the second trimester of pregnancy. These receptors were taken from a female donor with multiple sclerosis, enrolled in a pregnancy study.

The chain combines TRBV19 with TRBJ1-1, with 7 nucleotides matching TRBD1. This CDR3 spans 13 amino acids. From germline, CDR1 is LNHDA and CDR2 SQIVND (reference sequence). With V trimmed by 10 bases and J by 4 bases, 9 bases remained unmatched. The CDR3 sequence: CATTQGVFTEAFF. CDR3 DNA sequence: TGTGCCACTACCCAGGGGGTGTTCACTGAAGCTTTCTTT.

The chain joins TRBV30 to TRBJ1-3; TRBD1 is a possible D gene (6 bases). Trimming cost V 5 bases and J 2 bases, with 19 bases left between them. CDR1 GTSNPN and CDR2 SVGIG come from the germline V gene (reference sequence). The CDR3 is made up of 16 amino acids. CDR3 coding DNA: TGTGCCTGGGGAGGGGGGGGCCAAACGCCTGGAAACACCATATATTTT. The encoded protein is CAWGGGGQTPGNTIYF.

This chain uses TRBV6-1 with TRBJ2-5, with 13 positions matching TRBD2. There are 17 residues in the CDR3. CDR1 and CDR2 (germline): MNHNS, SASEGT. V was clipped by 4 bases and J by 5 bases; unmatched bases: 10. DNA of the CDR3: TGTGCCAGCAGTGGAACCACAGGACTAGCGGGAGCGGAGACCCAGTACTTC. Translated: CASSGTTGLAGAETQYF.

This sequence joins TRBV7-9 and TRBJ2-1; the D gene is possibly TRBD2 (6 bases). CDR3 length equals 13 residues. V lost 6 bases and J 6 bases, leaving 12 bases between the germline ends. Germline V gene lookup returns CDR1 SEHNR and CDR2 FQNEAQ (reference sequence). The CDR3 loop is CASRSGPSNEQFF. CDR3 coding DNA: TGTGCCAGCAGGAGCGGGCCCTCCAATGAGCAGTTCTTC. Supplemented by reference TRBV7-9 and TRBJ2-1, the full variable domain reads DTGVSQNPRHKITKRGQNVTFRCDPISEHNRLYWYRQTLGQGPEFLTYFQNEAQLEKSRLLSDRFSAERPKGSFSTLEIQRTEQGDSAMYLCASRSGPSNEQFFGPGTRLTVL.

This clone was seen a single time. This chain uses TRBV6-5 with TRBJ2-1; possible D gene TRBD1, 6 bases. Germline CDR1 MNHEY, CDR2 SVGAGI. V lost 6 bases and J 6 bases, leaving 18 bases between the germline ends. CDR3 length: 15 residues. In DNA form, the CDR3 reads TGTGCCAGCAGCCCCCGGGACCCCAGGGGCAATGAGCAGTTCTTC. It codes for CASSPRDPRGNEQFF.

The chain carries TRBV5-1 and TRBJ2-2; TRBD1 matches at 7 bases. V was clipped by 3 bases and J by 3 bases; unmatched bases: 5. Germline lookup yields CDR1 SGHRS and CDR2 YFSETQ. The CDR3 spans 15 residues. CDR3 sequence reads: CASSSTGWDTGELFF. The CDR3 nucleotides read TGCGCCAGCAGCTCGACAGGGTGGGACACCGGGGAGCTGTTTTTT.

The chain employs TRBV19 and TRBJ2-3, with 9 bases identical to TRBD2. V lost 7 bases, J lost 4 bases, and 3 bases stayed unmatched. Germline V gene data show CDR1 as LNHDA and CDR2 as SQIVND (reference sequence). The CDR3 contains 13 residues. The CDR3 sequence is CASMAGGADTQYF. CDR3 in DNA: TGTGCCAGTATGGCGGGAGGGGCAGATACGCAGTATTTT.

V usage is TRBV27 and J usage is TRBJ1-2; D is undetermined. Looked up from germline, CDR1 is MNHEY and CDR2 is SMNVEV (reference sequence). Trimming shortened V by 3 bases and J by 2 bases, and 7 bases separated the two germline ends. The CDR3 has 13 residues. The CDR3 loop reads CASSLSENYGYTF. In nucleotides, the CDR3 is TGTGCCAGCAGTTTGTCCGAGAACTATGGCTACACCTTC.

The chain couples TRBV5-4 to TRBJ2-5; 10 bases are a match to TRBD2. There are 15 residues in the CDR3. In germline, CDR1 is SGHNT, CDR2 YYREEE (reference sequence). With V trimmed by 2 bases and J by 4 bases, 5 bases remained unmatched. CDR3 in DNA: TGTGCCAGCAGCTTTAAGCGGGAGGGAGGAGAGACCCAGTACTTC. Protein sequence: CASSFKREGGETQYF.

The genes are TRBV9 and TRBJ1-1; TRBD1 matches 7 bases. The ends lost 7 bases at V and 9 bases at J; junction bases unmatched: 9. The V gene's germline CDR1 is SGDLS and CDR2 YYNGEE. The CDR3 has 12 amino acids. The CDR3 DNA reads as TGTGCCAGCGCTCAGGGGGGAGGTAAAGCTTTCTTT. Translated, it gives CASAQGGGKAFF. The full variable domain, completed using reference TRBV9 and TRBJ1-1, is DSGVTQTPKHLITATGQRVTLRCSPRSGDLSVYWYQQSLDQGLQFLIQYYNGEERAKGNILERFSAQQFPDLHSELNLSSLELGDSALYFCASAQGGGKAFFGQGTRLTVV.

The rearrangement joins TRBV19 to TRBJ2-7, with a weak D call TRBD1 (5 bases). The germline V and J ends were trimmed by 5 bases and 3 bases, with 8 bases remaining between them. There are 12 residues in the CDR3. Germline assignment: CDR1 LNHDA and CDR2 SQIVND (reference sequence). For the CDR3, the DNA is TGTGCCAGTAGTCCAGGGAACTACGAGCAGTACTTC. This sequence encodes CASSPGNYEQYF. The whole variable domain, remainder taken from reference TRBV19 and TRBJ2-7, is DGGITQSPKYLFRKEGQNVTLSCEQNLNHDAMYWYRQDPGQGLRLIYYSQIVNDFQKGDIAEGYSVSREKKESFPLTVTSAQKNPTAFYLCASSPGNYEQYFGPGTRLTVT.

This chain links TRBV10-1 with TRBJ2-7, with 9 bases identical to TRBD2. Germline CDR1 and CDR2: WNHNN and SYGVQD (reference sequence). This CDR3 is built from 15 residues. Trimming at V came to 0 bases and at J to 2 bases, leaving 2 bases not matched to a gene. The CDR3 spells CASSESSGRAYEQYF. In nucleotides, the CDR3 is TGCGCCAGCAGTGAGTCTAGCGGGAGAGCCTACGAGCAGTACTTC.

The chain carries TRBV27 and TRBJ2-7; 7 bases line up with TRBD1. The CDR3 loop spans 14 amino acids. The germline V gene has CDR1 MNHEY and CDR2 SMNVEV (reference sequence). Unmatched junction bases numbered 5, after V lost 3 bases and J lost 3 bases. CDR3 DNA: TGTGCCAGCAGTTTTTGGTCAGGGGGCTACGAGCAGTACTTC. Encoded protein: CASSFWSGGYEQYF.

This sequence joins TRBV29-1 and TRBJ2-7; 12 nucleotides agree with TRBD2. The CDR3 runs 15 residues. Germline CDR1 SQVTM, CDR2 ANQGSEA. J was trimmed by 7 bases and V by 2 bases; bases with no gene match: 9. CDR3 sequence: CSVEIGLAGLVEQYF. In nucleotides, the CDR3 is TGCAGCGTTGAAATCGGACTAGCGGGATTGGTAGAGCAGTACTTC.

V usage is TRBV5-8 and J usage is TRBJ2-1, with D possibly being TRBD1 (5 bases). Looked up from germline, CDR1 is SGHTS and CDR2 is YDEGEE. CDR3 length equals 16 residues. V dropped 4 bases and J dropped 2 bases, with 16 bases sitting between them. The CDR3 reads CASSHLTAKTYNEQFF. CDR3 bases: TGTGCCAGCAGCCACCTGACAGCGAAGACCTACAATGAGCAGTTCTTC.

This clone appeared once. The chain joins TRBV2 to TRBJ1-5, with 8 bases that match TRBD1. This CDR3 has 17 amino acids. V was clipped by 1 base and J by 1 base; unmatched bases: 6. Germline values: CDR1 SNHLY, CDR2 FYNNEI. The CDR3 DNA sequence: TGTGCCAGCAGTGAAGGGACAGGGCCTTTAAGCAATCAGCCCCAGCATTTT. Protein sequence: CASSEGTGPLSNQPQHF.

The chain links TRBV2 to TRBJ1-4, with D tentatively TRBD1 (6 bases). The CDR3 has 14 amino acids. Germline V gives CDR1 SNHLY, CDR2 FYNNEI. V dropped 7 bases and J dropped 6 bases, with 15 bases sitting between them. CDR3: CASIPDRSYEKLFF. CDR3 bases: TGTGCCAGCATCCCTGACAGGTCATATGAAAAACTGTTTTTT.

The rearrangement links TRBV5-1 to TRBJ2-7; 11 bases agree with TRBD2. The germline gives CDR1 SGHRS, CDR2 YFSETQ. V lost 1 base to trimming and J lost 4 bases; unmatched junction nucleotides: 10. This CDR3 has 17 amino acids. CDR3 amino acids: CASSLRSTSGTIYEQYF. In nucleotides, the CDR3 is TGCGCCAGCAGCTTGAGGTCGACTAGCGGGACGATTTACGAGCAGTACTTC.

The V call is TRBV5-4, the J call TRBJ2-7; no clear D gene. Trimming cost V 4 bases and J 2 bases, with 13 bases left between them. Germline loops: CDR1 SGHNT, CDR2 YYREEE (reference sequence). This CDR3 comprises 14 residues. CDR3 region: CASSPLAAPYEQYF. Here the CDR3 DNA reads TGTGCCAGCAGCCCCTTGGCGGCCCCCTACGAGCAGTACTTC.

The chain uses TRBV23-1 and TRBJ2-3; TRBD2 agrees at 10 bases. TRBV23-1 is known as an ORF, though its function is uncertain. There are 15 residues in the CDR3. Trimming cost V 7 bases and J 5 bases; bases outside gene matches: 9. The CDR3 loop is CASTISGRALDTQYF. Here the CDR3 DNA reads TGCGCCAGCACCATCAGCGGGAGGGCCTTAGATACGCAGTATTTT.

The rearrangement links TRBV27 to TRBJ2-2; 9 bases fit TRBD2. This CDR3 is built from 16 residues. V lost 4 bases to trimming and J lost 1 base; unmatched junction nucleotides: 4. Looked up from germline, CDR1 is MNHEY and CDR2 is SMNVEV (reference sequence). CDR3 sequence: CASSSGLALNTGELFF. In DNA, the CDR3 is TGTGCCAGCAGTTCCGGACTAGCGCTGAACACCGGGGAGCTGTTTTTT.

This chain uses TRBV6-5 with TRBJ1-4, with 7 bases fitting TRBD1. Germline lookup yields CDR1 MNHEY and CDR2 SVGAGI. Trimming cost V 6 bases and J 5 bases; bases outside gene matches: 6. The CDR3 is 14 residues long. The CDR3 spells CASSSTGTNEKLFF. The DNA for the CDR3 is TGTGCCAGCAGCTCGACAGGGACGAATGAAAAACTGTTTTTT.

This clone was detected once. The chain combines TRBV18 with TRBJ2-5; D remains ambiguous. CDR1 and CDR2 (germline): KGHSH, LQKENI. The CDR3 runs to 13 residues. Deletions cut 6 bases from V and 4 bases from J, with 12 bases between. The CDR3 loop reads CASSAVERETQYF. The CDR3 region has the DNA TGTGCCAGCTCGGCCGTGGAGCGAGAGACCCAGTACTTC. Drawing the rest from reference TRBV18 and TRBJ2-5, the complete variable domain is NAGVMQNPRHLVRRRGQEARLRCSPMKGHSHVYWYRQLPEEGLKFMVYLQKENIIDESGMPKERFSAEFPKEGPSILRIQQVVRGDSAAYFCASSAVERETQYFGPGTRLLVL.

The CDR3 loop reads CASSHDRSYEQYF. The CDR3 DNA sequence: TGCGCCAGCAGTCACGACAGGTCCTACGAGCAGTACTTC. The chain links TRBV5-1 to TRBJ2-7; weak D call: TRBD1 (6 bases). The ends were cut back, 5 bases at V and 1 base at J, with 10 bases in the middle. This CDR3 is 13 amino acids long. Germline V gene data show CDR1 as SGHRS and CDR2 as YFSETQ. Combining the CDR3 with reference TRBV5-1 and TRBJ2-7 gives the whole variable domain KAGVTQTPRYLIKTRGQQVTLSCSPISGHRSVSWYQQTPGQGLQFLFEYFSETQRNKGNFPGRFSGRQFSNSRSEMNVSTLELGDSALYLCASSHDRSYEQYFGPGTRLTVT.

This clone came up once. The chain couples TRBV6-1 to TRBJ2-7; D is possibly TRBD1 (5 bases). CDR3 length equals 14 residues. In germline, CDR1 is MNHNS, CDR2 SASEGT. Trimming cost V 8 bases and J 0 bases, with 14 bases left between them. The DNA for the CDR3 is TGTGCCAGCCGGCGGTCAGGGTCCTCCTACGAGCAGTACTTC. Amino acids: CASRRSGSSYEQYF.

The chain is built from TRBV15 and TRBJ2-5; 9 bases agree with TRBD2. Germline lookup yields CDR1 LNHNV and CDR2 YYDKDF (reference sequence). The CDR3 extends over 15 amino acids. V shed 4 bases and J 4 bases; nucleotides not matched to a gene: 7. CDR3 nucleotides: TGTGCCACCAGCAATCGGGCGGGAGGGGGAGAGACCCAGTACTTC. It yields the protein CATSNRAGGGETQYF. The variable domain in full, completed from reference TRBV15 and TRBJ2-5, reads DAMVIQNPRYQVTQFGKPVTLSCSQTLNHNVMYWYQQKSSQAPKLLFHYYDKDFNNEADTPDNFQSRRPNTSFCFLDIRSPGLGDTAMYLCATSNRAGGGETQYFGPGTRLLVL.